The 5 T cell receptor beta chains below come from one sample, sequenced in a study of T cells after yellow fever vaccination. TCRdb fed the 5' RACE reads into MiXCR, producing one record per CDR3 protein. The sample lists 500,000 to 650,000 distinct CDR3 sequences; about a sixth were seen once. The sample in question was PBMCs, obtained around 5 days after the first yellow fever vaccination. The receptor source for this set is a young man who received the YFV17D yellow fever vaccine.

DNA for the CDR3: TGTGCCAGCAGCTTAAATTCATTGCAGTCAACCTACAATGAGCAGTTCTTC. Its protein is CASSLNSLQSTYNEQFF. The V call is TRBV7-3, the J call TRBJ2-1; D not resolved. Germline values: CDR1 SGHTA, CDR2 FQGTGA. The CDR3 runs 17 residues. The germline V and J ends were trimmed by 1 base and 2 bases, with 15 bases remaining between them.

J is TRBJ1-5 and V is TRBV5-6, with TRBD1 as a possible D gene (6 bases). Per the germline V gene, CDR1 is SGHDT and CDR2 is YYEEEE. Trimming cost V 0 bases and J 7 bases, with 14 bases left between them. The CDR3 runs to 15 residues. CDR3 nucleotides: TGTGCCAGCAGCTTGGGATTACAGGGAGACCAGCCCCAGCATTTT. It yields the protein CASSLGLQGDQPQHF.

This clonotype was seen repeatedly, ten times or more. The gene calls are TRBV13 and TRBJ2-1; 8 nucleotides line up with TRBD1. Germline V CDR1 and CDR2: PRHDT, FYEKMQ (reference sequence). V trimming: 5 bases; J trimming: 3 bases; junction bases outside the gene matches: 6. CDR3 size: 15 residues. CDR3 amino acids: CASSLGQGYYNEQFF. The CDR3 nucleotides read TGTGCCAGCAGCCTTGGACAGGGCTACTACAATGAGCAGTTCTTC.

This clonotype was seen a handful of times. This rearrangement joins TRBV9 to TRBJ2-7; D might be TRBD2 (6 bases). This CDR3 region has 15 residues. V was trimmed by 4 bases and J by 2 bases, leaving 16 bases between them. CDR1 is SGDLS and CDR2 is YYNGEE in the germline V gene. The CDR3 here is CASSTASADPYEQYF. CDR3 nucleotide sequence: TGTGCCAGCAGCACCGCTAGCGCGGACCCCTACGAGCAGTACTTC.

This clonotype came up a few times. The chain couples TRBV7-2 to TRBJ2-7; D is tentatively TRBD1 or TRBD2 (5 bases each). Germline lookup yields CDR1 SGHTA and CDR2 FQGNSA. V dropped 5 bases and J dropped 0 bases, with 14 bases sitting between them. The CDR3 spans 15 residues. Here the CDR3 reads CASSHIRDGSYEQYF. The CDR3 DNA reads as TGTGCCAGCAGCCACATCCGGGACGGCTCCTACGAGCAGTACTTC.